This T cell receptor beta chain was captured by sequencing in a study of blood T cell repertoires in COVID-19. Study overall: Acute and convalescent COVID-19 samples came from the United States, Italy and Spain.

CDR1 is WNHNN, CDR2 SYGVQD, per germline (reference sequence). Trimming cost V 3 bases and J 5 bases, with 7 bases left between them. The CDR3 has 12 amino acids. Measured with immunoSEQ multiplex PCR; TCRdb has only the in-frame clones, and not every one. This table has 150,000 to 180,000 clones, roughly four fifths appearing once. This clone was picked up a small number of times. The V and J genes are TRBV10-1 and TRBJ2-5; D unclear. This clonotype originated in a woman aged 60-70 years with acute or convalescent COVID-19. Sequencing used peripheral blood. The CDR3 loop reads CASSDTDETQYF. The CDR3 DNA follows: TGCGCCAGCAGTGATACTGATGAGACCCAGTACTTC.